The entry below gives a single T cell receptor beta chain sequence along with its context. Repertoires were generated with immunoSEQ multiplex PCR, while TCRdb's copy carries only in-frame clones and drops some. The profile shows over 250,000 clones, 80% to 90% of them singletons. The source of the sample is a study of cytomegalovirus exposure and HLA in healthy donors. The source material was PBMCs. The TCR comes from a woman aged 18 to 35 in good health and CMV-seronegative.

The CDR3 loop is CASSPGGQGPYEQYF. The CDR3 nucleotides are TGTGCCAGCTCACCGGGGGGACAGGGGCCTTACGAGCAGTACTTC. The chain joins TRBV18 to TRBJ2-7, with TRBD1 identical over 10 bases. The ends lost 3 bases at V and 4 bases at J; junction bases unmatched: 6. CDR3 length: 15 amino acids. Germline CDR1 reads KGHSH; CDR2 reads LQKENI.